This passage covers 27 T cell receptor beta chains from one sample sequenced in a study of blood T cell repertoires in COVID-19. Here immunoSEQ multiplex PCR was the method, and the copy in TCRdb shows in-frame clones only, minus some. The sample carries 110,000 to 150,000 clones, 75% to 90% recorded once. Material: peripheral blood. The source is a woman in her forties or fifties with acute or convalescent COVID-19.

This rearrangement joins TRBV7-9 to TRBJ1-1; D unresolved. Trimming removed 4 bases at V and 4 bases at J, with 13 bases between. Germline CDR1 and CDR2: SEHNR and FQNEAQ (reference sequence). CDR3 length equals 14 residues. CDR3 bases: TGTGCCAGCAGCTCCCCACCCGAGGGCACTGAAGCTTTCTTT. Its translation: CASSSPPEGTEAFF.

The rearrangement joins TRBV7-9 to TRBJ2-2; TRBD1 aligns across 7 bases. The germline V gene encodes CDR1 SEHNR and CDR2 FQNEAQ (reference sequence). The J segment lost 6 bases and the V segment lost 5 bases, leaving 9 bases of the junction unmatched. This CDR3 is built from 15 residues. CDR3 sequence (DNA): TGTGCCAGCAGCCCGGCCGACAGGGTTGCCGGGGAGCTGTTTTTT. It codes for CASSPADRVAGELFF.

The J gene is TRBJ2-7, the V gene TRBV9, with 8 bases fitting TRBD2. The ends lost 3 bases at V and 4 bases at J; junction bases unmatched: 3. Germline loops: CDR1 SGDLS, CDR2 YYNGEE. There are 13 residues in the CDR3. The CDR3 DNA reads TGTGCCAGCAGCGAGGCGGGAGGATACGAGCAGTACTTC. This translates into CASSEAGGYEQYF.

This chain joins TRBV7-6 and TRBJ1-3; maybe TRBD1 (5 bases). The CDR3 runs 15 residues. CDR1 is SGHVS, CDR2 FNYEAQ, per germline. The V and J ends lost 4 bases and 0 bases respectively, with 10 bases between them. CDR3 nucleotides: TGTGCCAGCAGCTCGGACATTAGCTCTGGAAACACCATATATTTT. Translation: CASSSDISSGNTIYF.

The gene calls are TRBV18 and TRBJ1-2, with a tentative D call TRBD1 (6 bases). V was trimmed by 2 bases and J by 2 bases, leaving 12 bases between them. The CDR3 covers 15 residues. Germline lookup yields CDR1 KGHSH and CDR2 LQKENI. CDR3 sequence (DNA): TGTGCCAGCTCACCAAACGGGGGGCTCAACTATGGCTACACCTTC. Its protein is CASSPNGGLNYGYTF.

This chain links TRBV6-1 with TRBJ1-1; a weak D match, TRBD1 (5 bases). The CDR3 has 16 residues. The germline V gene has CDR1 MNHNS and CDR2 SASEGT. With 4 bases removed from V and 2 bases from J, the gap between germline ends came to 17 bases. This CDR3 is CASSVMAGRVNTEAFF. CDR3 coding DNA: TGTGCCAGCAGTGTGATGGCAGGGAGGGTCAACACTGAAGCTTTCTTT.

The rearrangement uses TRBV19 and TRBJ1-1; D gene ambiguous. CDR3 length equals 14 residues. The V end lost 3 bases, the J end lost 2 bases, and 10 bases lay between the germline ends. The germline gives CDR1 LNHDA, CDR2 SQIVND (reference sequence). The CDR3 DNA sequence: TGTGCCAGTAGTATCTTACATCGAAACACTGAAGCTTTCTTT. Protein: CASSILHRNTEAFF.

The chain links TRBV23-1 to TRBJ1-1, with 7 bases identical to TRBD1. TRBV23-1 is known as an ORF, though its function is uncertain. The CDR3 length is 15 residues. V was pared by 1 base and J by 9 bases, with 11 bases of the junction left unmatched. CDR3 residues: CASSQCRDRPSKAFF. Written as DNA, the CDR3 is TGCGCCAGCAGTCAATGCCGGGACAGACCATCCAAAGCTTTCTTT.

The rearrangement joins TRBV7-5 to TRBJ2-1; the table's TRBD2 call for D was not verified on the DNA. TRBV7-5 is noted as a pseudogene. CDR3 length: 17 amino acids. The CDR3 sequence: CARSLRGGDHSYNEQFF. CDR3 in DNA: TGTGCCAGAAGCTTACGGGGAGGAGACCACTCCTACAATGAGCAGTTCTTC.

J is TRBJ1-2 and V is TRBV6-5; 7 positions agree with TRBD1. The CDR3 is 16 residues long. The germline CDR1 and CDR2 sequences are MNHEY and SVGAGI. The junction had 8 bases not matched to a gene; V was cut back by 0 bases and J by 4 bases. CDR3 nucleotide sequence: TGTGCCAGCAGTTACTCGATTAGGGGGCCCCCCTATGGCTACACCTTC. Its protein is CASSYSIRGPPYGYTF.

The chain uses TRBV7-9 and TRBJ2-1, with 10 bases lining up with TRBD2. With V trimmed by 1 base and J by 2 bases, 5 bases remained unmatched. The CDR3 extends over 17 amino acids. Germline V lookup: CDR1 SEHNR, CDR2 FQNEAQ (reference sequence). The CDR3 DNA is TGTGCCAGCAGCTTAGGGGCTAGCGGGAGTCCCTACAATGAGCAGTTCTTC. Encoded protein: CASSLGASGSPYNEQFF.

The chain employs TRBV5-1 and TRBJ2-7; D possibly corresponds to TRBD1 (6 bases). Germline V lookup: CDR1 SGHRS, CDR2 YFSETQ. The CDR3 spans 16 residues. V was shortened by 1 base and J by 0 bases, with 14 bases between the two germline ends. CDR3 coding DNA: TGCGCCAGCAGCTTGAGAGGGACACTAACCTCCTACGAGCAGTACTTC. Translating it yields CASSLRGTLTSYEQYF. Full variable domain (outside the CDR3, taken from reference TRBV5-1 and TRBJ2-7): KAGVTQTPRYLIKTRGQQVTLSCSPISGHRSVSWYQQTPGQGLQFLFEYFSETQRNKGNFPGRFSGRQFSNSRSEMNVSTLELGDSALYLCASSLRGTLTSYEQYFGPGTRLTVT.

J is TRBJ2-1 and V is TRBV5-4; D remains ambiguous. Germline V gene sequence: CDR1 SGHNT, CDR2 YYREEE (reference sequence). The V and J ends lost 5 bases and 7 bases respectively, with 7 bases between them. The CDR3 contains 11 residues. DNA of the CDR3: TGTGCCAGCAGTTGGGCTAATGAGCAGTTCTTC. Translated, it gives CASSWANEQFF.

The chain employs TRBV27 and TRBJ2-5; D possibly corresponds to TRBD2 (6 bases). CDR3 size: 13 residues. V lost 5 bases and J lost 5, with 12 bases in between. Germline V gene sequence: CDR1 MNHEY, CDR2 SMNVEV (reference sequence). The CDR3 spells CASSAGPRETQYF. CDR3 coding DNA: TGTGCCAGCAGTGCGGGGCCACGGGAGACCCAGTACTTC.

The chain combines TRBV6-5 with TRBJ1-2; tentatively, D is TRBD1 (5 bases). The CDR3 is 13 residues long. Trimming left V 5 bases short and J 3 bases short, with 10 bases between. The germline V gene has CDR1 MNHEY and CDR2 SVGAGI. The CDR3 DNA reads TGTGCCAGCAGTCCCGACAGTTACTATGGCTACACCTTC. The encoded protein is CASSPDSYYGYTF.

CDR3 sequence (DNA): TGTGCCAGTAGTGTATTACAGGGCCCCTATGGCTACACCTTC. This translates into CASSVLQGPYGYTF. V and J are TRBV19 and TRBJ1-2, with D possibly matching TRBD1 (6 bases). Germline lookup yields CDR1 LNHDA and CDR2 SQIVND (reference sequence). Trimming stripped 5 bases from V and 4 bases from J, with 14 bases between. The CDR3 totals 14 residues.

The J gene is TRBJ1-4, the V gene TRBV18, with D maybe TRBD1 (5 bases). The CDR3 contains 15 residues. Between the trimmed V and J ends, which lost 2 bases and 8 bases, there was a span of 15 bases. In germline, CDR1 is KGHSH, CDR2 LQKENI. In DNA form, the CDR3 reads TGTGCCAGCTCACCAAGACAGCTACCGGAGGAAAAACTGTTTTTT. Encoded protein: CASSPRQLPEEKLFF. Filled out from reference TRBV18 and TRBJ1-4, the complete variable domain reads NAGVMQNPRHLVRRRGQEARLRCSPMKGHSHVYWYRQLPEEGLKFMVYLQKENIIDESGMPKERFSAEFPKEGPSILRIQQVVRGDSAAYFCASSPRQLPEEKLFFGSGTQLSVL.

The chain combines TRBV4-1 with TRBJ2-2; 8 positions agree with TRBD2. With 1 base clipped from V and 4 bases from J, the junction kept 8 bases outside the gene matches. Germline values: CDR1 MGHRA, CDR2 YSYEKL. The CDR3 has 17 residues. CDR3 sequence: CASSQATSGVTTGELFF. DNA of the CDR3: TGCGCCAGCAGCCAAGCCACTAGCGGCGTAACCACCGGGGAGCTGTTTTTT.

The chain links TRBV4-1 to TRBJ2-3; TRBD2 matches 8 bases. The germline V gene has CDR1 MGHRA and CDR2 YSYEKL. V lost 0 bases to trimming and J lost 0 bases; unmatched junction nucleotides: 5. This CDR3 spans 17 amino acids. CDR3 DNA sequence: TGCGCCAGCAGCCAAGATTTCACTAGCGGAAGCACAGATACGCAGTATTTT. Translated, it gives CASSQDFTSGSTDTQYF.

This clone has just a few counts. The chain has TRBV19 and TRBJ2-1; maybe TRBD2 (5 bases). Trimming shortened V by 6 bases and J by 2 bases, and 14 bases separated the two germline ends. Germline values: CDR1 LNHDA, CDR2 SQIVND (reference sequence). CDR3 size: 15 residues. The CDR3 sequence is CASSVKAEAYNEQFF. The CDR3 coding sequence is TGTGCCAGTAGCGTGAAAGCGGAAGCCTACAATGAGCAGTTCTTC.

V usage is TRBV28 and J usage is TRBJ2-2; the D gene is possibly TRBD1 (6 bases). CDR1 and CDR2 from the germline V gene are MDHEN and SYDVKM. V dropped 4 bases and J dropped 0 bases, with 6 bases sitting between them. CDR3 size: 14 residues. CDR3 in amino acids: CASSWTANTGELFF. The CDR3 DNA reads TGTGCCAGCAGTTGGACAGCGAACACCGGGGAGCTGTTTTTT.

J is TRBJ2-2 and V is TRBV7-3; D gene unclear. The CDR3 extends over 12 amino acids. The V and J ends lost 4 bases and 6 bases respectively, with 6 bases between them. Germline assignment: CDR1 SGHTA and CDR2 FQGTGA. CDR3 DNA sequence: TGTGCCAGCAGCTCGGTAGCCGGGGAGCTGTTTTTT. This encodes CASSSVAGELFF.

The chain joins TRBV5-6 to TRBJ1-1; D unclear. Between the trimmed V and J ends, which lost 4 bases and 5 bases, there was a span of 18 bases. The germline gives CDR1 SGHDT, CDR2 YYEEEE. The CDR3 has 15 amino acids. This chain's CDR3 is CASSPGRRLRTEAFF. The CDR3 DNA reads as TGTGCCAGCAGCCCCGGGCGGAGGTTGAGGACTGAAGCTTTCTTT.

This sequence joins TRBV6-6 and TRBJ2-3, with 7 bases fitting TRBD1. Germline loops: CDR1 MNHNY, CDR2 SVGAGI (reference sequence). The CDR3 spans 15 residues. V dropped 7 bases and J dropped 6; count of bases not matched to a gene: 13. In DNA, the CDR3 is TGTGCCAGCACCTTCGGGGACAGCGGTGGGGATACGCAGTATTTT. This codes for CASTFGDSGGDTQYF.

The rearrangement uses TRBV3-1 (or the pseudogene TRBV3-2) and TRBJ2-7, with D perhaps matching TRBD2 (6 bases). This CDR3 has 14 residues. The germline gives CDR1 LGHDT, CDR2 YNNKEL (reference sequence). V lost 2 bases and J 3 bases, leaving 11 bases between the germline ends. CDR3 coding DNA: TGTGCCAGCAGCCAATACGAGGGAGGCTACGAGCAGTACTTC. This sequence encodes CASSQYEGGYEQYF.

This sequence joins TRBV10-3 and TRBJ2-7; no clear D. Trimming pared 2 bases from V and 6 bases from J, leaving 5 bases between. The CDR3 contains 11 residues. CDR1 ENHRY and CDR2 SYGVKD come from the germline V gene. The CDR3 here is CAISEVREQYF. CDR3 sequence (DNA): TGTGCCATCAGTGAGGTGCGCGAGCAGTACTTC.

The CDR3 sequence: CASSALWTSRNEQFF. The CDR3 region has the DNA TGTGCCAGCAGCGCCCTTTGGACTAGCCGCAATGAGCAGTTCTTC. The chain joins TRBV9 to TRBJ2-1, with 8 bases that match TRBD2. The CDR3 contains 15 residues. Trimming cost V 3 bases and J 6 bases; bases outside gene matches: 8. Germline V gene data show CDR1 as SGDLS and CDR2 as YYNGEE.